A selection of T cell receptor beta chains follows, all from one sample in a study of OX40 agonist ivuxolimab in advanced cancers. The data were produced by immunoSEQ multiplex PCR, yet TCRdb's version contains in-frame clones alone and is incomplete. Here the sample spans several thousand clones, approximately 70% being singletons. The sequenced sample was CD4+ or CD8+ T cells sorted from blood, obtained in a trial of the OX40 agonist ivuxolimab. Receptor source: an adult with an advanced solid tumor such as melanoma, head and neck, liver or kidney cancer. Each CDR3 is given with its conserved first and last residue. Fields, in order: CDR3 length, clone size, J gene, V gene, D gene, CDR3 protein, CDR3 DNA. The D gene is left open where the match is weak. Clone size is given for some rows only: seen once, a few or many times, or a class if the clone is expanded.

14 | . | TRBJ2-2 | TRBV11-2 | . | CASSPGITTGELFF | TGTGCCAGCAGCCCCGGGATTACTACCGGGGAGCTGTTTTTT
14 | few | TRBJ2-7 | TRBV18 | . | CASSPRLAPYEQYF | TGTGCCAGCTCACCAAGGCTAGCGCCCTACGAGCAGTACTTC
11 | . | TRBJ2-1 | TRBV7-2 | . | CASSLGNEQFF | TGTGCCAGCAGCTTAGGGAATGAGCAGTTCTTC
15 | . | TRBJ2-1 | TRBV7-6 | . | CASSLGTGAMNEQFF | TGTGCCAGCAGCTTAGGAACGGGGGCAATGAATGAGCAGTTCTTC
15 | . | TRBJ1-5 | TRBV28 | . | CASSPFKHLNQPQHF | TGTGCCAGCAGCCCTTTCAAACACCTAAATCAGCCCCAGCATTTT
11 | few | TRBJ1-5 | TRBV6-6 | . | CASSGGEPQHF | TGTGCCAGCAGCGGGGGCGAGCCCCAGCATTTT
16 | medium-sized | TRBJ2-7 | TRBV27 | . | CASSLIPTSSSYEQYF | TGTGCCAGCAGTTTAATTCCGACTAGTAGCTCCTACGAGCAGTACTTC
13 | . | TRBJ1-4 | TRBV19 | . | CASRGVQDEKLFF | TGTGCCAGTAGGGGGGTACAGGATGAAAAACTGTTTTTT
16 | . | TRBJ2-3 | TRBV30 | . | CAWSGRGSQITDTQYF | TGTGCCTGGAGTGGTCGGGGCAGCCAGATCACAGATACGCAGTATTTT
16 | few | TRBJ1-3 | TRBV9 | . | CASSSGQLSIGNTIYF | TGTGCCAGCAGCTCGGGACAACTCTCTATCGGAAACACCATATATTTT
17 | . | TRBJ2-3 | TRBV28 | TRBD2 | CASSLGTSGTSTDTQYF | TGTGCCAGCAGTTTAGGGACTAGCGGAACTAGCACAGATACGCAGTATTTT
14 | . | TRBJ2-7 | TRBV6-5 | . | CASSEFGKGSEQYF | TGTGCCAGCAGTGAATTTGGGAAAGGAAGTGAGCAGTACTTC
16 | . | TRBJ1-1 | TRBV19 | . | CASKVPGYGENTEAFF | TGTGCCAGTAAGGTTCCCGGGTACGGGGAGAACACTGAAGCTTTCTTT
15 | . | TRBJ2-7 | TRBV6-1 | . | CASSDQGGGSYEQYF | TGTGCCAGCAGTGACCAGGGGGGGGGCTCCTACGAGCAGTACTTC
15 | once | TRBJ2-5 | TRBV9 | . | CASSEAGTRQETQYF | TGTGCCAGCAGCGAGGCAGGGACGAGACAAGAGACCCAGTACTTC
10 | . | TRBJ2-3 | TRBV6-5 | . | CASRGDTQYF | TGTGCCAGCAGGGGGGATACGCAGTATTTT
15 | few | TRBJ1-2 | TRBV4-2 | . | CASSQETGEPYGYTF | TGTGCCAGCAGCCAAGAAACCGGGGAGCCCTATGGCTACACCTTC
15 | once | TRBJ2-7 | TRBV5-1 | . | CASSSTGPPSYEQYF | TGCGCCAGCAGCTCCACCGGACCTCCTTCCTACGAGCAGTACTTC
18 | . | TRBJ2-5 | TRBV5-1 | . | CASSSPFQPSARGETQYF | TGCGCCAGCAGCTCGCCCTTCCAGCCTAGCGCCAGGGGGGAGACCCAGTACTTC
15 | once | TRBJ1-2 | TRBV7-9 | . | CASSQNNGLVDGYTF | TGTGCCAGCAGCCAAAATAACGGGCTGGTGGATGGCTACACCTTC
14 | once | TRBJ1-2 | TRBV6-6 | . | CASSPQGGAYGYTF | TGTGCCAGCAGCCCACAGGGCGGGGCCTATGGCTACACCTTC
16 | . | TRBJ2-1 | TRBV5-4 | . | CASSLAGTAEYNEQFF | TGTGCCAGCAGCTTGGCCGGGACGGCTGAATACAATGAGCAGTTCTTC
14 | . | TRBJ2-4 | TRBV5-4 | TRBD1 | CASSEGAGKNIQYF | TGTGCCAGCAGCGAGGGGGCTGGCAAAAACATTCAGTACTTC
17 | . | TRBJ2-5 | TRBV2 | TRBD2 | CASSDRLAGGAKETQYF | TGTGCCAGCAGTGATAGACTAGCGGGAGGAGCCAAAGAGACCCAGTACTTC
14 | medium-sized | TRBJ2-7 | TRBV5-6 | . | CASSDPGTFYEQYF | TGTGCCAGCAGCGACCCCGGGACTTTCTACGAGCAGTACTTC
15 | . | TRBJ2-7 | TRBV28 | . | CASNTIRDRDYEQYF | TGTGCCAGCAATACCATCCGGGACCGCGACTACGAGCAGTACTTC
17 | . | TRBJ2-5 | TRBV10-1 | TRBD2 | CASSESWTSGGRETQYF | TGCGCCAGCAGTGAGTCTTGGACTAGCGGGGGTAGAGAGACCCAGTACTTC
15 | . | TRBJ2-1 | TRBV27 | . | CASSHRTPQGNEQFF | TGTGCCAGCAGTCACCGGACCCCCCAAGGGAATGAGCAGTTCTTC
17 | many | TRBJ1-2 | TRBV4-1 | . | CASSQTLVSLPFYGYTF | TGCGCCAGCAGCCAAACCTTAGTTTCCCTCCCTTTCTATGGCTACACCTTC
12 | once | TRBJ2-3 | TRBV9 | . | CASSSRQALQYF | TGTGCCAGCAGCTCCAGACAGGCCCTACAGTATTTT
17 | . | TRBJ2-1 | TRBV6-1 | TRBD1 | CASSVTGTGVYDNEQFF | TGTGCCAGCAGTGTAACCGGGACAGGGGTATACGACAATGAGCAGTTCTTC
16 | few | TRBJ2-7 | TRBV10-3 | TRBD1 | CAISEGAGTGSYEQYF | TGTGCCATCAGTGAGGGGGCCGGGACAGGGTCCTACGAGCAGTACTTC
14 | . | TRBJ2-7 | TRBV6-5 | TRBD2 | CASSFGQAGNEQYF | TGTGCCAGCAGCTTCGGGCAAGCGGGGAACGAGCAGTACTTC
16 | . | TRBJ2-1 | TRBV11-2 | TRBD2 | CASSLFPSGNNNEQFF | TGTGCCAGCAGCTTATTCCCTAGCGGGAATAACAATGAGCAGTTCTTC
10 | . | TRBJ1-2 | TRBV7-6 | . | CASPSYGYTF | TGTGCCAGCCCCTCCTATGGCTACACCTTC
15 | . | TRBJ2-7 | TRBV28 | TRBD1 | CASIRTRDRSYEQYF | TGTGCCAGCATCCGGACCCGGGACAGATCCTACGAGCAGTACTTC
13 | . | TRBJ2-3 | TRBV27 | . | CASSDYTSDTQYF | TGTGCCAGCAGTGATTACACTAGCGATACGCAGTATTTT
16 | . | TRBJ2-7 | TRBV5-6 | TRBD2 | CASSYRTSGSPSEQYF | TGTGCCAGCAGCTACCGGACTAGCGGGAGTCCCTCCGAGCAGTACTTC
13 | . | TRBJ2-5 | TRBV13 | . | CASSLGQGETQYF | TGTGCCAGCAGCTTAGGCCAGGGGGAGACCCAGTACTTC
13 | . | TRBJ2-5 | TRBV11-3 | TRBD2 | CASSLAGRETQYF | TGTGCCAGCAGCCTAGCGGGAAGGGAGACCCAGTACTTC
16 | . | TRBJ2-3 | TRBV13 | TRBD2 | CASSLGTSGPLDTQYF | TGTGCCAGCAGCCTAGGGACTAGCGGGCCCTTGGATACGCAGTATTTT
15 | large | TRBJ2-7 | TRBV7-8 | TRBD1 | CASRADRGSSYEQYF | TGTGCCTCCAGGGCGGACAGGGGGAGCTCCTACGAGCAGTACTTC
15 | . | TRBJ2-7 | TRBV28 | . | CASSEIDGTSYEQYF | TGTGCCAGCAGCGAAATCGACGGGACTTCCTACGAGCAGTACTTC